The 4 T cell receptor beta chains below all came from one sample that was sequenced in a study of blood T cell repertoires in COVID-19. Sequencing used immunoSEQ multiplex PCR; TCRdb keeps in-frame clones, though not all of them. Of hundreds of thousands of clones listed, roughly 89% were seen once; the top ten hold 4% to 4.5%. Sequencing input: peripheral blood. The receptors were gathered from a woman aged 25-40 years with acute or convalescent COVID-19.

V gene TRBV27 combines with J gene TRBJ2-2; D not certain. The V end was cut by 4 bases, the J end by 6 bases, with 9 bases between. CDR3 length equals 13 residues. Germline CDR1 and CDR2: MNHEY and SMNVEV (reference sequence). CDR3 in DNA: TGTGCCAGCAGTTCCACTACCCCCGGGGAGCTGTTTTTT. Translation gives CASSSTTPGELFF.

This clone was seen a few times. The rearrangement uses TRBV5-1 and TRBJ1-5; D unresolved. The germline V and J ends were trimmed by 4 bases and 6 bases, with 11 bases remaining between them. This CDR3 is 13 amino acids long. Germline V gene sequence: CDR1 SGHRS, CDR2 YFSETQ. The CDR3 region is CASSPEGAQPQHF. In DNA form, the CDR3 reads TGCGCCAGCAGCCCAGAGGGCGCTCAGCCCCAGCATTTT.

J is TRBJ2-4 and V is TRBV6-2 or TRBV6-3; possible D gene TRBD2, 7 bases. Deletions cut 2 bases from V and 0 bases from J, with 11 bases between. The germline gives CDR1 MNHEY, CDR2 SVGEGT. This CDR3 contains 16 residues. The CDR3 loop is CASSYGGGLAKNIQYF. The CDR3 bases are TGTGCCAGCAGTTACGGGGGGGGCTTAGCCAAAAACATTCAGTACTTC.

This clone was found once. The rearrangement joins TRBV3-1 (or the pseudogene TRBV3-2) to TRBJ2-3; 13 nucleotides match TRBD2. Germline V lookup: CDR1 LGHDT, CDR2 YNNKEL (reference sequence). The CDR3 is made up of 17 amino acids. With V trimmed by 3 bases and J by 6 bases, 9 bases remained unmatched. The CDR3 coding sequence is TGTGCCAGCAGCCAGCCCGGACTAGCGGGGGCTGGGGATACGCAGTATTTT. Translating gives CASSQPGLAGAGDTQYF.